The 13 T cell receptor beta chains given below trace back to one sample, sequenced in a study of shared clonotypes between healthy human individuals. Sequencing used immunoSEQ multiplex PCR; TCRdb keeps in-frame clones, though not all of them. The data contain roughly 2.6 million clones, around nine tenths of them singletons. Sequencing was performed on naive CD4+ T cells sorted from blood. Specified subset: CD45RA+ positively selected. These receptors came from a man between 18 and 29 years old in good health.

In the case of this clone: The sample holds other DNA sequences that translate to the same CDR3. This chain connects TRBV2 to TRBJ2-1; the D is unclear. CDR3 length equals 14 residues. Looked up from germline, CDR1 is SNHLY and CDR2 is FYNNEI. Trimming removed 4 bases at V and 1 base at J, with 8 bases between. The CDR3 sequence: CASSGTPSYNEQFF. The CDR3 DNA reads as TGTGCCAGCAGTGGGACCCCTTCCTACAATGAGCAGTTCTTC.

The chain couples TRBV10-1 to TRBJ2-2; no firm D call. From germline, CDR1 is WNHNN and CDR2 SYGVQD (reference sequence). The CDR3 contains 14 residues. Trimming removed 3 bases from V and 3 bases from J, with 8 bases in between. CDR3 sequence: CASSDGSYTGELFF. The CDR3 region has the DNA TGCGCCAGCAGTGACGGTAGCTACACCGGGGAGCTGTTTTTT.

The chain combines TRBV29-1 with TRBJ2-5; 7 bases map to TRBD1. The end of the DNA fits TRBJ2-7 better, so the J call may be wrong. The CDR3 contains 13 residues. Germline V gene lookup returns CDR1 SQVTM and CDR2 ANQGSEA. In DNA form, the CDR3 reads TGCAGCGTCTCCGGGACAGTCTCCTACGAGCAGTACTTC. Translation gives CSVSGTVSYEQYF.

Details on this clone: The identical CDR3 is also encoded by other nucleotide sequences in the sample. The chain recombines TRBV2 with TRBJ2-7; D possibly corresponds to TRBD1 (5 bases). The CDR3 covers 12 residues. Trimming took off 5 bases at V and 0 bases at J, with 5 bases between the two ends. Germline values: CDR1 SNHLY, CDR2 FYNNEI. The CDR3 DNA follows: TGTGCCAGCAGTAGGGGCTCCTACGAGCAGTACTTC. Translation: CASSRGSYEQYF.

Comments on this clone: This sample includes further DNA sequences coding for the same CDR3. The CDR3 coding sequence is TGTGCCAGCAGCCTACAGGGAACTAATGAAAAACTGTTTTTT. This codes for CASSLQGTNEKLFF. The chain links TRBV7-9 to TRBJ1-4; tentative D call: TRBD1 (6 bases). The CDR3 totals 14 residues. V was clipped by 5 bases and J by 1 base, with 8 bases between them. Per the germline V gene, CDR1 is SEHNR and CDR2 is FQNEAQ (reference sequence).

This clone was counted only a few times. V usage is TRBV5-4 and J usage is TRBJ2-1, with D perhaps TRBD2 (6 bases). Looked up from germline, CDR1 is SGHNT and CDR2 is YYREEE (reference sequence). V shed 0 bases and J shed 3 bases, with 7 bases lying between them. The CDR3 consists of 14 residues. The CDR3 nucleotides read TGTGCCAGCAGCTTGGGGCGGGACTACAATGAGCAGTTCTTC. This gives the protein CASSLGRDYNEQFF.

The CDR3 nucleotides read TGCGCCAGCAGCCCGACGGGGGCGGAGGAAAAACTGTTTTTT. Its protein is CASSPTGAEEKLFF. V usage is TRBV5-1 and J usage is TRBJ1-4; TRBD1 is a possible D gene (6 bases). Deletions cut 4 bases from V and 8 bases from J, with 15 bases between. Per the germline V gene, CDR1 is SGHRS and CDR2 is YFSETQ. The length of the CDR3 is 14 residues.

The V gene is TRBV18, the J gene TRBJ1-4; maybe TRBD1 (6 bases). Germline loops: CDR1 KGHSH, CDR2 LQKENI. V shed 5 bases and J shed 2 bases, with 9 bases lying between them. The CDR3 extends over 14 amino acids. CDR3 bases: TGTGCCAGCTCAGCCACAGGGACTAATGAAAAACTGTTTTTT. It translates to CASSATGTNEKLFF. Full variable domain (rest looked up from reference TRBV18 and TRBJ1-4): NAGVMQNPRHLVRRRGQEARLRCSPMKGHSHVYWYRQLPEEGLKFMVYLQKENIIDESGMPKERFSAEFPKEGPSILRIQQVVRGDSAAYFCASSATGTNEKLFFGSGTQLSVL.

The chain carries TRBV2 and TRBJ2-3; D may be TRBD1 (6 bases). Germline CDR1 SNHLY, CDR2 FYNNEI. V was cut by 7 bases and J by 2 bases, with 13 bases left in between. The CDR3 extends over 14 amino acids. In nucleotides, the CDR3 is TGTGCCAGCATCGGGACAAGACACACAGATACGCAGTATTTT. This codes for CASIGTRHTDTQYF.

Only a few counts were recorded for this clone. This specimen includes other DNA sequences encoding the same CDR3. V usage is TRBV28 and J usage is TRBJ1-4; no reliable D call. CDR1 and CDR2 from the germline V gene are MDHEN and SYDVKM. V lost 3 bases, J lost 7 bases, and 6 bases lay in between. The CDR3 has 12 residues. CDR3 in amino acids: CASSFLSEKLFF. CDR3 DNA sequence: TGTGCCAGCAGTTTCTTGAGTGAAAAACTGTTTTTT.

The chain has TRBV29-1 and TRBJ2-3; D is ambiguous. Between the trimmed V and J ends, which lost 2 bases and 0 bases, there was a span of 9 bases. There are 14 residues in the CDR3. Germline CDR1 and CDR2: SQVTM and ANQGSEA. The CDR3 bases are TGCAGCGTTGAAAAGGCCCCGAGCACAGATACGCAGTATTTT. This encodes CSVEKAPSTDTQYF.

A word on this clone: The same CDR3 also results from other DNA sequences found in this sample. The chain couples TRBV30 to TRBJ1-1; D unresolved. V was shortened by 1 base and J by 0 bases, with 3 bases between the two germline ends. CDR1 and CDR2 (germline): GTSNPN, SVGIG (reference sequence). This CDR3 has 12 residues. For the CDR3, the DNA is TGTGCCTGGAGTGGCCTGAACACTGAAGCTTTCTTT. Translating it yields CAWSGLNTEAFF.

V is TRBV30 and J is TRBJ2-3, with 11 positions matching TRBD2. Germline V gives CDR1 GTSNPN, CDR2 SVGIG (reference sequence). The trim removed 1 base at V and 7 bases at J, leaving 4 bases unmatched. The CDR3 has 14 residues. CDR3 in DNA: TGTGCCTGGAGTGAGGCTAGCGGGAGGAATACGCAGTATTTT. This sequence encodes CAWSEASGRNTQYF. The whole variable domain, remainder taken from reference TRBV30 and TRBJ2-3, is SQTIHQWPATLVQPVGSPLSLECTVEGTSNPNLYWYRQAAGRGLQLLFYSVGIGQISSEVPQNLSASRPQDRQFILSSKKLLLSDSGFYLCAWSEASGRNTQYFGPGTRLTVL.